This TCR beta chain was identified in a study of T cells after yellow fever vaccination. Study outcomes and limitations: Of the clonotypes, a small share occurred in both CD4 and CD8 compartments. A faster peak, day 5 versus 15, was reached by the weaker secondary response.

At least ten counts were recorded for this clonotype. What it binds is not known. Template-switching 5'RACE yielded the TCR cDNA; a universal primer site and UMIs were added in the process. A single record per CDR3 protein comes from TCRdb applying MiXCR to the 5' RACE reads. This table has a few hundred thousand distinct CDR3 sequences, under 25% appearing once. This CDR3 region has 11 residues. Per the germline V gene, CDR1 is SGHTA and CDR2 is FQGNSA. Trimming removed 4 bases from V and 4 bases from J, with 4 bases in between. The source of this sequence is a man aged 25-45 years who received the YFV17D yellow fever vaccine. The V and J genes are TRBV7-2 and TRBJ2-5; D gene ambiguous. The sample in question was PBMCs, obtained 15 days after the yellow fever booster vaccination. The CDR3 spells CASSSTETQYF. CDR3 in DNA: TGTGCCAGCAGCTCCACAGAGACCCAGTACTTC.